One sample yielded the 29 T cell receptor beta chains listed below, sequenced in a study of shared clonotypes between healthy human individuals. Some clones are missing from TCRdb's copy, which holds only in-frame ones; the method was immunoSEQ multiplex PCR. The sample carries under 650,000 clones, 90% to 96% recorded once. Material: naive CD4+ T cells sorted from blood. The subset here: CD45RA+ positively selected. The receptors come from a woman in her twenties or thirties in good health.

The chain couples TRBV4-1 to TRBJ1-4, with 8 positions matching TRBD1. Germline values: CDR1 MGHRA, CDR2 YSYEKL. Trimming removed 0 bases from V and 6 bases from J; junction bases left unmatched: 6. The CDR3 spans 16 residues. The CDR3, as DNA: TGCGCCAGCAGCCAAGACCAAGACAGGGGTGATGAAAAACTGTTTTTT. This codes for CASSQDQDRGDEKLFF.

The rearrangement uses TRBV7-9 and TRBJ1-1; no clear D gene. The CDR3 is 13 amino acids. Germline V gene sequence: CDR1 SEHNR, CDR2 FQNEAQ (reference sequence). Trimming left V 1 base short and J 2 bases short, with 5 bases between. Here the CDR3 DNA reads TGTGCCAGCAGCTTAGTAGTTAACACTGAAGCTTTCTTT. This gives the protein CASSLVVNTEAFF. The variable domain in full, with the rest retrieved from reference TRBV7-9 and TRBJ1-1, is DTGVSQNPRHKITKRGQNVTFRCDPISEHNRLYWYRQTLGQGPEFLTYFQNEAQLEKSRLLSDRFSAERPKGSFSTLEIQRTEQGDSAMYLCASSLVVNTEAFFGQGTRLTVV.

This chain joins TRBV2 and TRBJ2-7; D gene ambiguous. The germline V gene encodes CDR1 SNHLY and CDR2 FYNNEI. The V end lost 5 bases, the J end lost 6 bases, and 20 bases lay between the germline ends. This CDR3 is 15 amino acids long. CDR3 sequence: CASSRRENLKSEQYF. In DNA form, the CDR3 reads TGTGCCAGCAGTCGAAGAGAGAACCTTAAGTCCGAGCAGTACTTC.

The V gene is TRBV6-5, the J gene TRBJ2-2; D possibly corresponds to TRBD1 (5 bases). V lost 8 bases, J lost 1 base, and 14 bases lay in between. The CDR3 length is 15 residues. CDR1 is MNHEY, CDR2 SVGAGI, per germline. Here the CDR3 reads CASAWAGKNTGELFF. The CDR3 DNA sequence: TGTGCCAGCGCATGGGCAGGGAAGAACACCGGGGAGCTGTTTTTT.

The CDR3 DNA sequence: TGTGCCAGCAGGACCGTCCTAGCGGCTAACTACGAGCAGTACTTC. It is translated as CASRTVLAANYEQYF. The rearrangement links TRBV6-1 to TRBJ2-7; 7 bases line up with TRBD2. The junction had 11 bases not matched to a gene; V was cut back by 6 bases and J by 3 bases. The CDR3 has 15 residues. CDR1 and CDR2 from the germline V gene are MNHNS and SASEGT.

V usage is TRBV7-9 and J usage is TRBJ1-5; D unresolved. The CDR3 consists of 13 residues. V gave up 3 bases and J gave up 6 bases, with 9 bases separating them. CDR1 and CDR2 (germline): SEHNR, FQNEAQ (reference sequence). The CDR3 bases are TGTGCCAGCAGCTTGGGAGATCTTCAGCCCCAGCATTTT. Protein: CASSLGDLQPQHF.

The rearrangement uses TRBV15 and TRBJ1-5; D is ambiguous. Looked up from germline, CDR1 is LNHNV and CDR2 is YYDKDF (reference sequence). The CDR3 is 15 amino acids. V was trimmed by 1 base and J by 3 bases, leaving 10 bases between them. The CDR3 region is CATSRVDRDNQPQHF. As DNA, the CDR3 is TGTGCCACCAGCAGAGTCGATAGGGACAATCAGCCCCAGCATTTT.

This clone was seen a single time. This sequence joins TRBV28 and TRBJ1-1, with 8 bases that match TRBD1. V was pared by 5 bases and J by 6 bases, with 2 bases of the junction left unmatched. The CDR3 is 12 amino acids. In germline, CDR1 is MDHEN, CDR2 SYDVKM. The CDR3 DNA follows: TGTGCCAGCAGTCTGGACAGGGCTGAAGCTTTCTTT. This translates into CASSLDRAEAFF.

With regard to this clone: The same CDR3 is also encoded by other DNA sequences in this sample. V gene TRBV18 combines with J gene TRBJ2-5; D is unclear. V lost 3 bases, J lost 3 bases, and 8 bases lay in between. The CDR3 consists of 13 residues. The V gene's germline CDR1 is KGHSH and CDR2 LQKENI. The CDR3 nucleotides are TGTGCCAGCTCACCCCTGTCGGAAGAGACCCAGTACTTC. Translation gives CASSPLSEETQYF.

The chain employs TRBV7-9 and TRBJ1-2; a weak D match, TRBD1 (5 bases). V gave up 5 bases and J gave up 7 bases, with 26 bases separating them. The CDR3 runs 17 residues. Germline V gene sequence: CDR1 SEHNR, CDR2 FQNEAQ (reference sequence). Here the CDR3 reads CASSKDGVKGPPAGYTF. DNA of the CDR3: TGTGCCAGCAGCAAAGACGGGGTTAAGGGGCCTCCTGCTGGCTACACCTTC.

The rearrangement uses TRBV28 and TRBJ2-7, with D perhaps assigned TRBD1 or TRBD2 (5 bases each). The germline gives CDR1 MDHEN, CDR2 SYDVKM. CDR3 length equals 15 residues. The V and J ends lost 7 bases and 0 bases respectively, with 16 bases between them. For the CDR3, the DNA is TGTGCCAGCACCACGTTCGGGACGGACTCCTACGAGCAGTACTTC. Protein sequence: CASTTFGTDSYEQYF.

V gene TRBV5-6 combines with J gene TRBJ2-1; TRBD1 agrees at 7 bases. The ends lost 4 bases at V and 7 bases at J; junction bases unmatched: 8. The germline CDR1 and CDR2 sequences are SGHDT and YYEEEE. This CDR3 has 14 residues. This CDR3 reads CASSHPRDSNEQFF. In DNA, the CDR3 is TGTGCCAGCAGCCACCCCCGGGACAGTAATGAGCAGTTCTTC.

Notes on this clone: Other DNA sequences of this sample code for an identical CDR3. The V call is TRBV28, the J call TRBJ2-7; 9 positions match TRBD1. Trimming at V came to 5 bases and at J to 2 bases, leaving 4 bases not matched to a gene. The germline V gene encodes CDR1 MDHEN and CDR2 SYDVKM. This CDR3 region has 14 residues. CDR3 bases: TGTGCCAGCAGTAGCGGACAGGGGACCTACGAGCAGTACTTC. Its protein product is CASSSGQGTYEQYF.

The V and J genes are TRBV15 and TRBJ1-3, with D possibly matching TRBD1 (5 bases). This CDR3 is 15 amino acids long. Trimming removed 0 bases from V and 2 bases from J, with 8 bases in between. CDR1 is LNHNV and CDR2 is YYDKDF in the germline V gene (reference sequence). The CDR3, as DNA: TGTGCCACCAGCAGAGATAGAGGGGCTGGAAACACCATATATTTT. Translating gives CATSRDRGAGNTIYF.

This clone has a single count. The chain employs TRBV6-1 and TRBJ1-4; D remains unclear. Germline CDR1 reads MNHNS; CDR2 reads SASEGT. V was pared by 1 base and J by 8 bases, with 17 bases between. The CDR3 contains 16 residues. The CDR3 protein is CASSEVGFLTREKLFF. In DNA form, the CDR3 reads TGTGCCAGCAGTGAAGTTGGATTCCTGACTAGAGAAAAACTGTTTTTT.

The chain combines TRBV28 with TRBJ2-7, with TRBD1 matching over 8 bases. Per the germline V gene, CDR1 is MDHEN and CDR2 is SYDVKM. The CDR3 is made up of 17 amino acids. Trimming took 4 bases from V and 0 from J; bases not matched to a gene: 11. The CDR3 region is CASSSHLGQGTSYEQYF. The CDR3 DNA reads TGTGCCAGCAGTTCTCACCTCGGACAGGGAACCTCCTACGAGCAGTACTTC.

J is TRBJ1-1 and V is TRBV14; weak D call: TRBD1 (5 bases). In germline, CDR1 is SGHDN, CDR2 FVKESK. This CDR3 region has 16 residues. Trimming shortened V by 3 bases and J by 0 bases, and 14 bases separated the two germline ends. The CDR3 loop reads CASSHGGPKLNTEAFF. DNA for the CDR3: TGTGCCAGCAGCCATGGGGGACCTAAGTTGAACACTGAAGCTTTCTTT.

The count of this clone is one. V is TRBV5-1 and J is TRBJ2-7; TRBD2 aligns across 8 bases. The CDR3 runs to 16 residues. CDR1 and CDR2 from the germline V gene are SGHRS and YFSETQ. Trimming took 1 base from V and 1 from J; bases not matched to a gene: 7. CDR3 bases: TGCGCCAGCAGCTTGACGGGGGGGATAAATTCCTACGAGCAGTACTTC. Translating gives CASSLTGGINSYEQYF. Using reference TRBV5-1 and TRBJ2-7 for the parts outside the CDR3, the full variable domain is KAGVTQTPRYLIKTRGQQVTLSCSPISGHRSVSWYQQTPGQGLQFLFEYFSETQRNKGNFPGRFSGRQFSNSRSEMNVSTLELGDSALYLCASSLTGGINSYEQYFGPGTRLTVT.

This chain uses TRBV7-9 with TRBJ2-7; D may correspond to TRBD1 or TRBD2 (5 bases each). The germline gives CDR1 SEHNR, CDR2 FQNEAQ (reference sequence). There are 15 residues in the CDR3. Trimming removed 6 bases from V and 2 bases from J, with 17 bases in between. The CDR3 loop reads CASSPDQGRTYEQYF. DNA of the CDR3: TGTGCCAGCAGTCCCGACCAGGGACGAACCTACGAGCAGTACTTC.

V and J are TRBV4-2 and TRBJ2-1; D might be TRBD2 (6 bases). Germline lookup yields CDR1 LGHNA and CDR2 YNFKEQ. The ends were cut back, 0 bases at V and 4 bases at J, with 19 bases in the middle. The CDR3 spans 18 residues. CDR3 loop: CASSQDLAELATYNEQFF. The CDR3 coding sequence is TGTGCCAGCAGCCAAGATTTGGCGGAACTAGCCACATACAATGAGCAGTTCTTC.

This chain connects TRBV7-2 to TRBJ2-1, with 7 bases lining up with TRBD2. J gave up 9 bases and V 1 base, and 0 bases lay outside the gene matches. Germline lookup yields CDR1 SGHTA and CDR2 FQGNSA. This CDR3 has 12 residues. The CDR3 DNA follows: TGTGCCAGCAGCTTAGTAGCGGGTGAGCAGTTCTTC. It is translated as CASSLVAGEQFF.

V usage is TRBV15 and J usage is TRBJ2-7; 15 nucleotides match TRBD2. The germline gives CDR1 LNHNV, CDR2 YYDKDF (reference sequence). The CDR3 totals 16 residues. Trimming removed 5 bases from V and 3 bases from J; junction bases left unmatched: 5. DNA of the CDR3: TGTGCCACCAGCCTGTGGGGACTAGCGGGGGGCTACGAGCAGTACTTC. It translates to CATSLWGLAGGYEQYF.

This sequence joins TRBV4-1 and TRBJ2-5; 9 bases agree with TRBD2. The end of the DNA is better explained by TRBJ2-7, so the J call may be wrong. Germline V gene sequence: CDR1 MGHRA, CDR2 YSYEKL. This CDR3 comprises 16 residues. The CDR3 region is CASSQDSSGKSYEQYF. The CDR3 region has the DNA TGCGCCAGCAGCCAAGATTCTAGCGGGAAAAGCTACGAGCAGTACTTC.

V usage is TRBV13 and J usage is TRBJ2-1, with TRBD2 matching 8 bases. Germline V gives CDR1 PRHDT, CDR2 FYEKMQ (reference sequence). V lost 3 bases and J lost 6; bases outside the gene matches: 10. CDR3 length: 16 amino acids. The CDR3 DNA reads as TGTGCCAGCAGCTTCCTCTGGCGGGAGGCCTTCAATGAGCAGTTCTTC. Encoded protein: CASSFLWREAFNEQFF.

This rearrangement joins TRBV6-5 to TRBJ2-7, with 8 nucleotides matching TRBD2. The CDR3 consists of 15 residues. V shed 8 bases and J 7 bases; nucleotides not matched to a gene: 16. CDR1 and CDR2 (germline): MNHEY, SVGAGI. CDR3 in amino acids: CASGPGAGGYREQYF. In DNA form, the CDR3 reads TGTGCCAGCGGCCCCGGGGCGGGAGGTTACAGAGAGCAGTACTTC.

This chain connects TRBV18 to TRBJ2-1; 8 bases map to TRBD2. V was pared by 1 base and J by 9 bases, with 14 bases of the junction left unmatched. Germline V lookup: CDR1 KGHSH, CDR2 LQKENI. The CDR3 runs to 17 residues. The CDR3: CASSPLPGASGSAEQFF. The CDR3 coding sequence is TGTGCCAGCTCACCACTTCCTGGAGCTAGCGGGTCGGCTGAGCAGTTCTTC.

The chain couples TRBV7-3 to TRBJ2-6, with TRBD1 as a possible D gene (5 bases). Germline CDR1 SGHTA, CDR2 FQGTGA. The CDR3 extends over 17 amino acids. Trimming removed 6 bases from V and 4 bases from J, with 19 bases in between. The CDR3 DNA reads TGTGCCAGCAGTCCCGACAGCCCTCGCCCCGGGGCCAACGTCCTGACTTTC. It translates to CASSPDSPRPGANVLTF. Full variable domain (remainder filled in from reference TRBV7-3 and TRBJ2-6): GAGVSQTPSNKVTEKGKYVELRCDPISGHTALYWYRQSLGQGPEFLIYFQGTGAADDSGLPNDRFFAVRPEGSVSTLKIQRTERGDSAVYLCASSPDSPRPGANVLTFGAGSRLTVL.

The chain links TRBV27 to TRBJ2-7; TRBD2 matches 10 bases. The junction had 9 bases not matched to a gene; V was cut back by 1 base and J by 6 bases. The CDR3 loop spans 16 amino acids. Germline assignment: CDR1 MNHEY and CDR2 SMNVEV (reference sequence). CDR3 amino acids: CASSLFRLAGESEQYF. The CDR3 DNA follows: TGTGCCAGCAGTTTATTTAGGCTAGCGGGAGAATCCGAGCAGTACTTC.

The V call is TRBV5-4, the J call TRBJ2-5, with 13 nucleotides matching TRBD2. The germline V gene has CDR1 SGHNT and CDR2 YYREEE (reference sequence). J was trimmed by 1 base and V by 3 bases; bases with no gene match: 3. There are 16 residues in the CDR3. The CDR3 region is CASSSGLAGFQETQYF. CDR3 DNA sequence: TGTGCCAGCAGCTCGGGACTAGCGGGGTTCCAAGAGACCCAGTACTTC.